The 9 T cell receptor beta chains reported below all come from one sample, sequenced in a study of OX40 agonist ivuxolimab in advanced cancers. The library came from the immunoSEQ multiplex PCR assay. What TCRdb holds here is the immuneACCESS table cut down to in-frame rearrangements. Part of the clones is not present; checked against another copy, under half of the missing clones reflect an unresolved V gene, and the others are unexplained. Across this sample there are 55,000 to 75,000 clones, with 85% seen only once. The ten most abundant clones make up about 4.1% of the sample. Here the sequenced sample was CD4+ or CD8+ T cells sorted from blood, taken in a trial of the OX40 agonist ivuxolimab. The receptors come from an adult with an advanced solid tumor such as melanoma, head and neck, liver or kidney cancer.

This clone was detected only a few times. J is TRBJ2-3 and V is TRBV28; 9 nucleotides line up with TRBD1. V lost 3 bases to trimming and J lost 2 bases; unmatched junction nucleotides: 3. The CDR3 totals 15 residues. The germline V gene encodes CDR1 MDHEN and CDR2 SYDVKM. The CDR3 bases are TGTGCCAGCAGTTTGACAGGGGGGTTCACAGATACGCAGTATTTT. As protein: CASSLTGGFTDTQYF.

V gene TRBV7-3 combines with J gene TRBJ1-1, with a possible D match to TRBD1 (5 bases). CDR3 size: 14 residues. Between the trimmed V and J ends, which lost 2 bases and 3 bases, there was a span of 10 bases. Germline V gives CDR1 SGHTA, CDR2 FQGTGA. The CDR3 DNA follows: TGTGCCAGCAGCTTACAGGGAAGGGACACTGAAGCTTTCTTT. The encoded protein is CASSLQGRDTEAFF.

The genes are TRBV5-4 and TRBJ1-3; 7 bases match TRBD1. Trimming took 0 bases from V and 7 from J; bases not matched to a gene: 4. Germline loops: CDR1 SGHNT, CDR2 YYREEE (reference sequence). The CDR3 is made up of 14 amino acids. CDR3 DNA sequence: TGTGCCAGCAGCTTGGGAGGGGGCAGGAACACCATATATTTT. Its translation: CASSLGGGRNTIYF. Supplemented by reference TRBV5-4 and TRBJ1-3, the full variable domain reads ETGVTQSPTHLIKTRGQQVTLRCSSQSGHNTVSWYQQALGQGPQFIFQYYREEENGRGNFPPRFSGLQFPNYSSELNVNALELDDSALYLCASSLGGGRNTIYFGEGSWLTVV.

The rearrangement joins TRBV9 to TRBJ1-1; D gene unclear. Deletions cut 0 bases from V and 1 base from J, with 7 bases between. The germline gives CDR1 SGDLS, CDR2 YYNGEE. The CDR3 spans 14 residues. CDR3 protein: CASSVVPRNTEAFF. The CDR3, as DNA: TGTGCCAGCAGCGTAGTACCGCGGAACACTGAAGCTTTCTTT. Full variable domain (missing parts from reference TRBV9 and TRBJ1-1): DSGVTQTPKHLITATGQRVTLRCSPRSGDLSVYWYQQSLDQGLQFLIQYYNGEERAKGNILERFSAQQFPDLHSELNLSSLELGDSALYFCASSVVPRNTEAFFGQGTRLTVV.

J is TRBJ1-2 and V is TRBV5-4, with D possibly TRBD1 on 5 matching bases. The CDR3 is 14 amino acids. Trimming cost V 6 bases and J 4 bases, with 16 bases left between them. CDR1 is SGHNT, CDR2 YYREEE, per germline (reference sequence). Here the CDR3 DNA reads TGTGCCAGCAAAACCGGGACGGAGTTCTATGGCTACACCTTC. It specifies CASKTGTEFYGYTF.

The gene calls are TRBV29-1 and TRBJ2-2; 8 bases are a match to TRBD1. The V gene's germline CDR1 is SQVTM and CDR2 ANQGSEA. The J segment lost 4 bases and the V segment lost 1 base, leaving 2 bases of the junction unmatched. There are 14 residues in the CDR3. The DNA of the CDR3 is TGCAGCGTTGAAGCAGGGGGCCTCACCGGGGAGCTGTTTTTT. As protein: CSVEAGGLTGELFF.

This chain's CDR3 is CASSASEQRESYNSPLHF. The CDR3 DNA reads as TGTGCCAGCAGCGCGTCTGAGCAGAGAGAATCCTATAATTCACCCCTCCACTTT. The rearrangement joins TRBV21-1 to TRBJ1-6. TRBV21-1 constitutes a pseudogene. CDR3 length equals 18 residues.

The chain links TRBV30 to TRBJ2-1; 10 bases fit TRBD2. This CDR3 is 15 amino acids long. With 3 bases clipped from V and 0 bases from J, the junction kept 2 bases outside the gene matches. Germline CDR1 reads GTSNPN; CDR2 reads SVGIG (reference sequence). CDR3 nucleotides: TGTGCCTGGAGCTGGACTAGCGGCTCCTACAATGAGCAGTTCTTC. This translates into CAWSWTSGSYNEQFF.

J is TRBJ2-1 and V is TRBV5-8; 7 bases align to TRBD1. Germline values: CDR1 SGHTS, CDR2 YDEGEE. Trimming removed 4 bases from V and 3 bases from J; junction bases left unmatched: 7. This CDR3 has 15 residues. The CDR3 nucleotides are TGTGCCAGCAGCCTGTGGGACAGAAACTACAATGAGCAGTTCTTC. It is translated as CASSLWDRNYNEQFF.